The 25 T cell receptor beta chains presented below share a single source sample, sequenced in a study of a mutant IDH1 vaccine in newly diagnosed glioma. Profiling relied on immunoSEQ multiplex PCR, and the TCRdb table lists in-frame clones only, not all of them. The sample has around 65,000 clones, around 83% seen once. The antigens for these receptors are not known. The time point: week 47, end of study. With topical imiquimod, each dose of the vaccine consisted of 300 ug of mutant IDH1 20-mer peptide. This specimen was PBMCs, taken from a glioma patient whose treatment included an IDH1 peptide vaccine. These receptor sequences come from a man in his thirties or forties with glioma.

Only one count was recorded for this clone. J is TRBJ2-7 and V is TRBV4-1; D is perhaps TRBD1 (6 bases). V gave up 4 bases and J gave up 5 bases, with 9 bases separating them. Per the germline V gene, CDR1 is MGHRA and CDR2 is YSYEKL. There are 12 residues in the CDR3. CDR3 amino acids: CASSLRDNEQYF. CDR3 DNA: TGCGCCAGCAGCCTCCGGGACAACGAGCAGTACTTC.

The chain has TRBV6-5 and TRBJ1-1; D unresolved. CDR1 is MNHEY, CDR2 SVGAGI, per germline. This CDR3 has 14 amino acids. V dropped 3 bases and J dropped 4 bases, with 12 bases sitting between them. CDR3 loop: CASSYGGILTEAFF. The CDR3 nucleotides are TGTGCCAGCAGTTATGGAGGGATTCTCACTGAAGCTTTCTTT.

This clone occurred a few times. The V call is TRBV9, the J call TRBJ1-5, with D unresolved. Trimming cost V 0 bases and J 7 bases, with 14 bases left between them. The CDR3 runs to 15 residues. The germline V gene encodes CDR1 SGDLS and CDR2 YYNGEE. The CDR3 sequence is CASSVGGGPNQPQHF. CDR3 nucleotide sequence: TGTGCCAGCAGCGTAGGGGGAGGGCCCAACCAGCCCCAGCATTTT.

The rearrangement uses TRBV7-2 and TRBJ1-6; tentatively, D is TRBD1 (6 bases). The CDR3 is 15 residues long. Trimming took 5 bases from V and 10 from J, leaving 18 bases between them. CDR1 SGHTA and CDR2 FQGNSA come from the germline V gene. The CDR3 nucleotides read TGTGCCAGCAGCATAGAACAGGGAATATTCTCACCCCTCCACTTT. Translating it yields CASSIEQGIFSPLHF.

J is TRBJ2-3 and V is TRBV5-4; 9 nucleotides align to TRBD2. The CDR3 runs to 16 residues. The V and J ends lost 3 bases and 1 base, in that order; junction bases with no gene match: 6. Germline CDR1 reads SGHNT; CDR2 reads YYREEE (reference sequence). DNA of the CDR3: TGTGCCAGCAGCTCCCCGCAGCGGGGGGGCACAGATACGCAGTATTTT. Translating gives CASSSPQRGGTDTQYF.

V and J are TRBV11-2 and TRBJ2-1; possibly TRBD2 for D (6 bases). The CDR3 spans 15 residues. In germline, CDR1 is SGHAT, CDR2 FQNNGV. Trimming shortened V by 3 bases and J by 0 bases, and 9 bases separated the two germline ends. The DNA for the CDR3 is TGTGCCAGCAGCTTGCTAGCGAGCTCCTACAATGAGCAGTTCTTC. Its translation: CASSLLASSYNEQFF.

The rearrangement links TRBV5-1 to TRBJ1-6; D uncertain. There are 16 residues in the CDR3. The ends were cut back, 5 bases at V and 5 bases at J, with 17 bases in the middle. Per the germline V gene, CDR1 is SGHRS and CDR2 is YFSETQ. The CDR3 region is CASRGGLGSDNSPLHF. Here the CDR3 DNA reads TGCGCCAGCAGGGGCGGGTTGGGGTCGGATAATTCACCCCTCCACTTT.

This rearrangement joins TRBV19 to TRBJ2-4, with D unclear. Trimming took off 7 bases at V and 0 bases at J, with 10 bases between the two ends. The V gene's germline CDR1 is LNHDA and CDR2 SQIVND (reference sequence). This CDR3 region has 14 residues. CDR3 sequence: CASNEGIAKNIQYF. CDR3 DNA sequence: TGTGCCAGTAACGAAGGGATAGCCAAAAACATTCAGTACTTC.

CDR3 sequence (DNA): TGTGCCACCAGCAGAGGGGCTAATGAAAAACTGTTTTTT. This codes for CATSRGANEKLFF. This chain joins TRBV15 and TRBJ1-4; D call uncertain. The CDR3 loop spans 13 amino acids. Trimming took off 1 base at V and 3 bases at J, with 3 bases between the two ends. Germline CDR1 and CDR2: LNHNV and YYDKDF (reference sequence). The variable domain in full, completed from reference TRBV15 and TRBJ1-4, reads DAMVIQNPRYQVTQFGKPVTLSCSQTLNHNVMYWYQQKSSQAPKLLFHYYDKDFNNEADTPDNFQSRRPNTSFCFLDIRSPGLGDTAMYLCATSRGANEKLFFGSGTQLSVL.

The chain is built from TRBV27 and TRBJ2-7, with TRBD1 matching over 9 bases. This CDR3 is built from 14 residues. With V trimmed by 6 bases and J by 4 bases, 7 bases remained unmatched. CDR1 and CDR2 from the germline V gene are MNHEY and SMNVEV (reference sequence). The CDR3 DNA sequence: TGTGCCAGCAGGGGACAGGGTGAAGGGTACGAGCAGTACTTC. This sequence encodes CASRGQGEGYEQYF.

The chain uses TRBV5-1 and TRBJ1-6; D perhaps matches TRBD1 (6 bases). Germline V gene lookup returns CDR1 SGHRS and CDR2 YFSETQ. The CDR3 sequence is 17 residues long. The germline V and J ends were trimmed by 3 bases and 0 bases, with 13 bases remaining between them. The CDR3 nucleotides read TGCGCCAGCAGCTCCCACGGACAGAGCTCCTATAATTCACCCCTCCACTTT. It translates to CASSSHGQSSYNSPLHF.

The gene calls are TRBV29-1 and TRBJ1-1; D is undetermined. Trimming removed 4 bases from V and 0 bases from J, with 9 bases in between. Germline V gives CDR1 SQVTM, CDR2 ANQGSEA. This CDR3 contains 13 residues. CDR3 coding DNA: TGCAGCGTTGTCGACCCAATGAACACTGAAGCTTTCTTT. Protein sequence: CSVVDPMNTEAFF.

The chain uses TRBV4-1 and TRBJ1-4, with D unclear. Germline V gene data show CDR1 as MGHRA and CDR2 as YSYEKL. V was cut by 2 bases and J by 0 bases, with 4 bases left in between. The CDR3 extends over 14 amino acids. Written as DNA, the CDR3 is TGCGCCAGCAGCCAAAGGACAACTAATGAAAAACTGTTTTTT. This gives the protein CASSQRTTNEKLFF.

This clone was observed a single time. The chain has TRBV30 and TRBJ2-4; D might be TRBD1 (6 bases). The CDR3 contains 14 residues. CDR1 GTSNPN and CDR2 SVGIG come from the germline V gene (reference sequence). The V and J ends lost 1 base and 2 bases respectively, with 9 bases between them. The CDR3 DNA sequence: TGTGCCTGGAGTGGAGGGGGTCCCAAAAACATTCAGTACTTC. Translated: CAWSGGGPKNIQYF. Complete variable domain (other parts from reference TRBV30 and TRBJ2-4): SQTIHQWPATLVQPVGSPLSLECTVEGTSNPNLYWYRQAAGRGLQLLFYSVGIGQISSEVPQNLSASRPQDRQFILSSKKLLLSDSGFYLCAWSGGGPKNIQYFGAGTRLSVL.

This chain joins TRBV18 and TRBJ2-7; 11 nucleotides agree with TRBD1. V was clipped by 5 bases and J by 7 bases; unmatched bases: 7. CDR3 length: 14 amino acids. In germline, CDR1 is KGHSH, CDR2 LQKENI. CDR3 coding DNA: TGTGCCAGCTCAGGAGGACAGGGGGCGCGTGAGCAGTACTTC. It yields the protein CASSGGQGAREQYF. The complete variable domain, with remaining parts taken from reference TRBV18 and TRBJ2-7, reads NAGVMQNPRHLVRRRGQEARLRCSPMKGHSHVYWYRQLPEEGLKFMVYLQKENIIDESGMPKERFSAEFPKEGPSILRIQQVVRGDSAAYFCASSGGQGAREQYFGPGTRLTVT.

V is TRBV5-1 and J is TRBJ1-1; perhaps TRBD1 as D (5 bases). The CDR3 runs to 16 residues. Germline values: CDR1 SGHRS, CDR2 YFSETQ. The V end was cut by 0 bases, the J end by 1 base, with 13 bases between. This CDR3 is CASSLGWTPKNTEAFF. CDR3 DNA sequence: TGCGCCAGCAGCTTGGGATGGACACCAAAGAACACTGAAGCTTTCTTT.

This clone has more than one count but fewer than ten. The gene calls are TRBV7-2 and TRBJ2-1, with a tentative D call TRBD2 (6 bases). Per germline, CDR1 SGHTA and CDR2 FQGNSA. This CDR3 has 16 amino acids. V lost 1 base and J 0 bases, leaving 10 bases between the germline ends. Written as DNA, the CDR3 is TGTGCCAGCAGCTTAGTCGGGACTTCCTCCTACAATGAGCAGTTCTTC. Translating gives CASSLVGTSSYNEQFF.

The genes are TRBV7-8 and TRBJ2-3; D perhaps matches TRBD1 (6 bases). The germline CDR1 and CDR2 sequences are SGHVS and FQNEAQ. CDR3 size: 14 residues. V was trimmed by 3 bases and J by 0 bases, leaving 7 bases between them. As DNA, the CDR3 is TGTGCCAGCAGCTTGGGGGCCAGCACAGATACGCAGTATTTT. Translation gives CASSLGASTDTQYF.

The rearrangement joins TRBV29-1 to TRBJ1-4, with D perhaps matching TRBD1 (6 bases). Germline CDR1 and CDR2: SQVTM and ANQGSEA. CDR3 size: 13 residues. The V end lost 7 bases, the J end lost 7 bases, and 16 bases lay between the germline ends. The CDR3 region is CSAPGGLGEKLFF. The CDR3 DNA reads TGCAGCGCCCCGGGGGGGCTAGGTGAAAAACTGTTTTTT.

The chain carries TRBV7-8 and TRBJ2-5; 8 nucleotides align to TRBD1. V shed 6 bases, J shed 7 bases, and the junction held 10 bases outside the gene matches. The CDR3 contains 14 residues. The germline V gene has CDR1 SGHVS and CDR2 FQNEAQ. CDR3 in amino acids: CASRPTGARGTQYF. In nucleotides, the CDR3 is TGTGCCAGCAGACCGACAGGGGCCCGGGGGACCCAGTACTTC.

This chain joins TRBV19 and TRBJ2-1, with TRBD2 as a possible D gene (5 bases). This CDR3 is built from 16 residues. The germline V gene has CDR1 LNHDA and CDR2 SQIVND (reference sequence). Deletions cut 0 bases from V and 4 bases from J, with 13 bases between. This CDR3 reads CASSIERRTLYNEQFF. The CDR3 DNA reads TGTGCCAGTAGTATAGAAAGGAGGACCCTGTACAATGAGCAGTTCTTC.

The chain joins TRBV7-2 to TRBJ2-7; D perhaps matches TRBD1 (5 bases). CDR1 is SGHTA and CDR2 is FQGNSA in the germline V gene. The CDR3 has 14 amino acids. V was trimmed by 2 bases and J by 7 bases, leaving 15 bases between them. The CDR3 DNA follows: TGTGCCAGCAGCTTATCGGCAGGGTTTAAGGAGCAGTACTTC. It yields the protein CASSLSAGFKEQYF.

The CDR3 sequence: CASSERLAGGLAKNIQYF. The CDR3 DNA reads TGTGCCAGCAGTGAACGACTAGCGGGGGGTCTAGCCAAAAACATTCAGTACTTC. The rearrangement links TRBV2 to TRBJ2-4; TRBD2 matches 13 bases. CDR1 is SNHLY, CDR2 FYNNEI, per germline. The CDR3 is made up of 18 amino acids. After removal of 2 bases from V and 0 bases from J, the junction contained 4 bases not matched to a gene.

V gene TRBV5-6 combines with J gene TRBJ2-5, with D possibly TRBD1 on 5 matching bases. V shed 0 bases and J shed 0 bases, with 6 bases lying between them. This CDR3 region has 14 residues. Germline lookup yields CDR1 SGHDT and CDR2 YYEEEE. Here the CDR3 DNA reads TGTGCCAGCAGCTTGGCAGGGTACCAAGAGACCCAGTACTTC. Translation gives CASSLAGYQETQYF. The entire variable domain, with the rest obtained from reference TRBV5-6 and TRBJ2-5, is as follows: DAGVTQSPTHLIKTRGQQVTLRCSPKSGHDTVSWYQQALGQGPQFIFQYYEEEERQRGNFPDRFSGHQFPNYSSELNVNALLLGDSALYLCASSLAGYQETQYFGPGTRLLVL.

The CDR3 region is CASSFGTGGTEAFF. The CDR3 DNA reads as TGTGCCAGCAGCTTTGGGACAGGGGGCACTGAAGCTTTCTTT. The chain couples TRBV11-2 to TRBJ1-1; 11 bases match TRBD1. There are 14 residues in the CDR3. The trim removed 3 bases at V and 4 bases at J, leaving 1 base unmatched. CDR1 is SGHAT, CDR2 FQNNGV, per germline.